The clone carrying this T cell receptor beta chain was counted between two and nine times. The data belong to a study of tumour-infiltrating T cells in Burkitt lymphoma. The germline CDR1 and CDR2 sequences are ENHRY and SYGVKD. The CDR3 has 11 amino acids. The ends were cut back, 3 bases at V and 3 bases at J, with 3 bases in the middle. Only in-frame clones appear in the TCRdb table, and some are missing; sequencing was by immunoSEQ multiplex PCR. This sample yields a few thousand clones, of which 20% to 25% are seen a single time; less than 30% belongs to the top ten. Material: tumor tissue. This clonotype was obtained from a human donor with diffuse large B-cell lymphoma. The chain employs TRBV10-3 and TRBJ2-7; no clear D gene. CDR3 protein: CAISEGYEQYF. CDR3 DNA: TGTGCCATCAGTGAAGGCTACGAGCAGTACTTC.